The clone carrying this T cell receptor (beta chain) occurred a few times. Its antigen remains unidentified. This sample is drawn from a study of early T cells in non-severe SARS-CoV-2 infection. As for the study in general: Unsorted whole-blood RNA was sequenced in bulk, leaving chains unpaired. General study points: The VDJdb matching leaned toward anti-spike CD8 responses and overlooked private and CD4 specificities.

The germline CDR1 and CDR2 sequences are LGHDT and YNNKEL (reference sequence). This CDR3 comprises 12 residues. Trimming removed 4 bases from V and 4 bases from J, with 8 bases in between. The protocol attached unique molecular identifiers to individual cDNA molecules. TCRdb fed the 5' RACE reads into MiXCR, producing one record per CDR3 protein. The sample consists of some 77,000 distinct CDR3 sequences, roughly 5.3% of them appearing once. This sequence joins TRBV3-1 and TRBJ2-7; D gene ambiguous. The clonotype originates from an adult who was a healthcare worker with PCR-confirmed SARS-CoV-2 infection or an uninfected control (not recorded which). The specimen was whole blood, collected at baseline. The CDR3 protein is CASSPVGYEQYF. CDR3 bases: TGTGCCAGCAGCCCCGTGGGGTACGAGCAGTACTTC.